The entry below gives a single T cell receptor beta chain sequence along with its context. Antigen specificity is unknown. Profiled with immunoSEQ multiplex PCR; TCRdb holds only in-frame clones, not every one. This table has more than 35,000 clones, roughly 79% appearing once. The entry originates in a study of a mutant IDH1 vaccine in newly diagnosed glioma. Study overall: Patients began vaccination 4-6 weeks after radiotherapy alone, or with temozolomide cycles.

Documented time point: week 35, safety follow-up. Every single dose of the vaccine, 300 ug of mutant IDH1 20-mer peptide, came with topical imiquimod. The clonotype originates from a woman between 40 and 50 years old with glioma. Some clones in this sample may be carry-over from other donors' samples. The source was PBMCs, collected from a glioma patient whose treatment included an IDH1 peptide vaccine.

CDR3 in amino acids: CASSLGSRGASDTQYF. The CDR3 DNA sequence: TGTGCCAGCAGCTTGGGTTCTCGGGGGGCGTCAGATACGCAGTATTTT. The V call is TRBV5-4, the J call TRBJ2-3; a possible D gene is TRBD2 (7 bases). V was pared by 0 bases and J by 4 bases, with 15 bases between. The CDR3 runs 16 residues. Germline lookup yields CDR1 SGHNT and CDR2 YYREEE (reference sequence).